The T cell receptor beta chain under discussion was sequenced for a study of radiation and T cells in renal cell carcinoma. Study findings and constraints: No pretreatment tumor biopsies were available for baseline clonotypes.

The data were produced by immunoSEQ multiplex PCR, yet TCRdb's version contains in-frame clones alone and is incomplete. Of some 120,000 clones listed, around 81% are singletons. Note on this clone: The antigen is unknown.

Time point given: blood 2 weeks post-SBRT. The treatment is: 15 Gy SBRT to primary tumor, nephrectomy 4 weeks later. This renal cell carcinoma was of the clear cell type. This CDR3 region has 15 residues. Germline loops: CDR1 MNHEY, CDR2 SMNVEV (reference sequence). The V end was cut by 5 bases, the J end by 3 bases, with 17 bases between. The sample in question was blood, obtained from a patient whose treatment included radiotherapy and nephrectomy. The rearrangement uses TRBV27 and TRBJ2-7; D is perhaps TRBD2 (7 bases). The sequence came from a man in his forties or fifties with renal cell carcinoma. DNA of the CDR3: TGTGCCAGCAGTGTAGGGGGGGACTTGATCTACGAGCAGTACTTC. This sequence encodes CASSVGGDLIYEQYF.